This passage covers 14 T cell receptor beta chains from one sample sequenced in a study of blood T cell repertoires in COVID-19. Using immunoSEQ multiplex PCR, the repertoire was profiled, and TCRdb retains in-frame clones only, with some absent. The sample gives 40,000 to 65,000 clones, approximately 84% of which show up once; under 15% is in the top ten. The sequencing input was peripheral blood. The origin of the receptors is a human donor with active or convalescent COVID-19. The donor label of this sample is uncertain.

The rearrangement links TRBV5-1 to TRBJ2-7; D unresolved. The CDR3 is 9 amino acids. V shed 4 bases and J shed 12 bases, with 8 bases lying between them. The germline V gene has CDR1 SGHRS and CDR2 YFSETQ. This CDR3 is CASSGKRYF. The CDR3 DNA sequence: TGCGCCAGCAGCGGCAAGCGGTACTTC.

The chain has TRBV5-1 and TRBJ2-3; TRBD2 might be the D (5 bases). Trimming shortened V by 2 bases and J by 6 bases, and 16 bases separated the two germline ends. CDR1 and CDR2 (germline): SGHRS, YFSETQ. The CDR3 is 15 amino acids. The CDR3 region is CASSLLGPVSDTQYF. The CDR3 DNA sequence: TGCGCCAGCAGCTTACTAGGGCCAGTATCGGATACGCAGTATTTT.

This clone was counted once. The rearrangement links TRBV18 to TRBJ2-7; D is possibly TRBD2 (5 bases). V was shortened by 3 bases and J by 4 bases, with 13 bases between the two germline ends. The CDR3 totals 14 residues. Germline lookup yields CDR1 KGHSH and CDR2 LQKENI. In DNA, the CDR3 is TGTGCCAGCTCACCTTCGGCGGGTAGGTACGAGCAGTACTTC. Amino acids: CASSPSAGRYEQYF.

This chain links TRBV19 with TRBJ2-7; D may be TRBD1 (6 bases). Trimming pared 5 bases from V and 4 bases from J, leaving 18 bases between. This CDR3 has 15 amino acids. Germline-derived CDR1 and CDR2 are LNHDA and SQIVND (reference sequence). This CDR3 reads CASSSETGIKYEQYF. The DNA for the CDR3 is TGTGCCAGTAGTTCTGAGACAGGTATAAAGTACGAGCAGTACTTC.

The V call is TRBV7-2, the J call TRBJ1-2, with D possibly matching TRBD1 (6 bases). The CDR3 runs to 13 residues. Germline V CDR1 and CDR2: SGHTA, FQGNSA. V was pared by 2 bases and J by 5 bases, with 9 bases between. CDR3 sequence (DNA): TGTGCCAGCAGCTTAATAGGACAGTATGGCTACACCTTC. Its protein product is CASSLIGQYGYTF.

The chain links TRBV7-2 to TRBJ2-7, with D hard to call. Deletions cut 1 base from V and 9 bases from J, with 13 bases between. The CDR3 sequence is 13 residues long. Germline V gene lookup returns CDR1 SGHTA and CDR2 FQGNSA. The CDR3 loop reads CASSLEKIFGQYF. The CDR3 nucleotides read TGTGCCAGCAGCTTAGAAAAGATTTTCGGGCAGTACTTC. The entire variable domain, with the rest obtained from reference TRBV7-2 and TRBJ2-7, is as follows: GAGVSQSPSNKVTEKGKDVELRCDPISGHTALYWYRQSLGQGLEFLIYFQGNSAPDKSGLPSDRFSAERTGGSVSTLTIQRTQQEDSAVYLCASSLEKIFGQYFGPGTRLTVT.

The chain joins TRBV7-9 to TRBJ2-5; D gene unclear. Trimming pared 1 base from V and 5 bases from J, leaving 14 bases between. This CDR3 has 15 amino acids. CDR1 is SEHNR and CDR2 is FQNEAQ in the germline V gene (reference sequence). The CDR3 DNA reads as TGTGCCAGCAGCTTAGATAGGAGCCCACGGGAGACCCAGTACTTC. Translation gives CASSLDRSPRETQYF.

The chain is built from TRBV19 and TRBJ1-2; 11 bases align to TRBD1. The V gene end was trimmed by 4 bases and the J gene end by 4 bases; junction bases not matched to a gene: 8. This CDR3 has 16 residues. The germline V gene has CDR1 LNHDA and CDR2 SQIVND (reference sequence). The CDR3: CASSTPDRGRAYGYTF. DNA of the CDR3: TGTGCCAGTAGTACCCCGGACAGGGGGCGAGCCTATGGCTACACCTTC.

The chain is built from TRBV18 and TRBJ1-1; no clear D. Trimming stripped 5 bases from V and 3 bases from J, with 16 bases between. The germline gives CDR1 KGHSH, CDR2 LQKENI. This CDR3 has 15 amino acids. CDR3 region: CASSTRTGKDTEAFF. DNA for the CDR3: TGTGCCAGCTCAACGAGGACGGGGAAAGACACTGAAGCTTTCTTT.

The V call is TRBV5-1, the J call TRBJ2-7; D may be TRBD1 (6 bases). CDR3 length: 14 amino acids. CDR1 and CDR2 from the germline V gene are SGHRS and YFSETQ. V gave up 3 bases and J gave up 3 bases, with 13 bases separating them. As DNA, the CDR3 is TGCGCCAGCAGCTCCAACGACAGGCTCTACGAGCAGTACTTC. It encodes CASSSNDRLYEQYF.

The chain links TRBV7-8 to TRBJ2-7; the match to TRBD2 covers 8 bases. This CDR3 is built from 16 residues. The V and J ends lost 5 bases and 5 bases, in that order; junction bases with no gene match: 14. In germline, CDR1 is SGHVS, CDR2 FQNEAQ. The CDR3 DNA is TGTGCCAGCAGCCCGGGGGGGCTGCCAGGCAACAACGAGCAGTACTTC. Amino acids: CASSPGGLPGNNEQYF.

The DNA for the CDR3 is TGTGCCAGCAGTCGCGGGTATGGAGGGACGGATGGGGCCAACGTCCTGACTTTC. This sequence encodes CASSRGYGGTDGANVLTF. The chain employs TRBV9 and TRBJ2-6; D might be TRBD2 (6 bases). Germline lookup yields CDR1 SGDLS and CDR2 YYNGEE. The CDR3 is 18 amino acids. With 5 bases removed from V and 3 bases from J, the gap between germline ends came to 21 bases.

The V call is TRBV7-3, the J call TRBJ1-1, with 9 positions matching TRBD1. The CDR3 loop spans 14 amino acids. CDR1 is SGHTA and CDR2 is FQGTGA in the germline V gene. V trimming: 5 bases; J trimming: 1 base; junction bases outside the gene matches: 2. The CDR3 nucleotides are TGTGCCAGCAGCAGGGACAGGGAGAACACTGAAGCTTTCTTT. Translated, it gives CASSRDRENTEAFF. The whole variable domain, filled in from reference TRBV7-3 and TRBJ1-1, reads GAGVSQTPSNKVTEKGKYVELRCDPISGHTALYWYRQSLGQGPEFLIYFQGTGAADDSGLPNDRFFAVRPEGSVSTLKIQRTERGDSAVYLCASSRDRENTEAFFGQGTRLTVV.

The chain has TRBV27 and TRBJ2-7, with a weak D call TRBD1 (5 bases). The germline CDR1 and CDR2 sequences are MNHEY and SMNVEV (reference sequence). The ends were cut back, 6 bases at V and 5 bases at J, with 8 bases in the middle. The CDR3 has 11 residues. CDR3 nucleotide sequence: TGTGCCAGCAGAGGGGCCCACGAGCAGTACTTC. Translation: CASRGAHEQYF.